This T cell receptor (beta chain) emerged from a study of identical twins. Study conclusions and caveats: With abundant cord blood beta clonotypes, insertions were fewer; memory repertoires showed no such pattern. Zero-insertion analyses could be partly confounded by invariant MAIT and iNKT cells.

V gave up 5 bases and J gave up 2 bases, with 13 bases separating them. CDR3 length: 14 residues. The V gene's germline CDR1 is LNHDA and CDR2 SQIVND (reference sequence). Concerning this clonotype itself: Its antigen is still unknown.

TCRdb recomputed calls from the 5' RACE reads with MiXCR, one row per CDR3 protein. The sample carries 400,000 or so distinct CDR3 sequences, around 9% recorded once. Sequencing input: naive T cells sorted from blood. The clonotype originates from a woman between 45 and 60 years old in good health. V usage is TRBV19 and J usage is TRBJ2-7; D gene ambiguous. CDR3 sequence (DNA): TGTGCCAGTAGTCCCCTCAGCCGACCCTACGAGCAGTACTTC. Amino acids: CASSPLSRPYEQYF.